Listed below are T cell receptor beta chains from one sample, sequenced in a study of Tregs in tolerant kidney transplant recipients. Repertoires were generated with immunoSEQ multiplex PCR, while TCRdb's copy carries only in-frame clones and drops some. The sample includes 240,000 or so clones, around 82% seen only once; the top ten take over 0.5%. The specimen was CD4+ T cells from blood. These receptors were taken from a human donor in good health. Each CDR3 is given with its conserved first and last residue. A D gene is named only where the DNA matches it firmly. The listing skips clone size in some rows; elsewhere it reads once, few, many or a size class.

J gene | clone size | V gene | D gene | CDR3 DNA | CDR3 protein
TRBJ2-7 | - | TRBV5-5 | TRBD2 | TGTGCCAGCAGCTTGCAGGGACTAGCGGGAGTCTGGGAGCAGTACTTC | CASSLQGLAGVWEQYF
TRBJ2-1 | - | TRBV12-5 | - | TGTGCTAGTGCCCCGGCCCGGGTAGCGGCAAATGAGCAGTTCTTC | CASAPARVAANEQFF
TRBJ2-5 | - | TRBV14 | - | TGTGCCAGCAGCCAAGATCATATGAAGACCCAGTACTTC | CASSQDHMKTQYF
TRBJ1-4 | - | TRBV4-1 | - | TGCGCCAGCAGCCAAGGAGGGGCAAATGAAAAACTGTTTTTT | CASSQGGANEKLFF
TRBJ2-2 | - | TRBV9 | - | TGTGCCAGCAGCGTAGTAAACCCGGGAGTGGGCACCGGGGAGCTGTTTTTT | CASSVVNPGVGTGELFF
TRBJ1-5 | - | TRBV6-1 | - | TGTGCCAGCAGTGAATATTACAGGAGCCCTTATCAGCCCCAGCATTTT | CASSEYYRSPYQPQHF
TRBJ2-2 | - | TRBV19 | - | TGTGCCAGTAGTGAGACAGTGAACACCGGGGAGCTGTTTTTT | CASSETVNTGELFF
TRBJ1-4 | - | TRBV29-1 | TRBD1 | TGCAGCGTTAGGGTGGACAGGGACGGCGCAACTAATGAAAAACTGTTTTTT | CSVRVDRDGATNEKLFF
TRBJ2-3 | - | TRBV7-6 | - | TGTGCCAGCAGGGAAATGGGGGGGGCATTGGCAGATACGCAGTATTTT | CASREMGGALADTQYF
TRBJ2-6 | - | TRBV19 | - | TGTGCCAGTAGTACCAACGACAATCTGGGAAGGTCCAACGTCCTGACTTTC | CASSTNDNLGRSNVLTF
TRBJ2-5 | - | TRBV2 | TRBD2 | TGTGCCAGCAGTGGGATAGGTAGCGGGAGGTTAGAGACCCAGTACTTC | CASSGIGSGRLETQYF
TRBJ2-3 | - | TRBV5-1 | - | TGCGCCAGCTGTAAGGACCCAACCACAGATACGCAGTATTTT | CASCKDPTTDTQYF
TRBJ2-5 | - | TRBV5-1 | TRBD2 | TGCGCCAGCAGATCGGGAGGGATCCAAGAGACCCAGTACTTC | CASRSGGIQETQYF
TRBJ1-1 | - | TRBV27 | - | TGTGCCAGCAGTTTAGGTAGCAGGCTCACTGAAGCTTTCTTT | CASSLGSRLTEAFF
TRBJ2-5 | - | TRBV5-1 | TRBD2 | TGCGCCAGCAGCTTGTCCCCAATCTCTAGCGGGCAAGAGACCCAGTACTTC | CASSLSPISSGQETQYF
TRBJ2-7 | - | TRBV4-1 | TRBD2 | TGCGCCAGCAGCTTACGATCGGGCGGGAGGGGCTACGAGCAGTACTTC | CASSLRSGGRGYEQYF
TRBJ1-5 | - | TRBV7-3 | - | TGTGCCAGCAGCTTTCCCCAACGGCTCTATAGCAATCAGCCCCAGCATTTT | CASSFPQRLYSNQPQHF
TRBJ1-1 | once | TRBV19 | - | TGTGCCAGTAGTAGGTCTTTCGGAGGGACCATAGGCACTGAAGCTTTCTTT | CASSRSFGGTIGTEAFF
TRBJ2-3 | - | TRBV27 | - | TGTGCCAGCAGTCGGCGGGGGCACACAGATACGCAGTATTTT | CASSRRGHTDTQYF
TRBJ1-2 | - | TRBV10-3 | - | TGTGCCATCAGTAGCGGGTTTGACGGTGGCTACACCTTC | CAISSGFDGGYTF
TRBJ2-2 | - | TRBV5-1 | - | TGCGCCAGCAGCTTGGATGCAGGGGGGACCGGGGAGCTGTTTTTT | CASSLDAGGTGELFF
TRBJ2-7 | - | TRBV7-9 | - | TGTGCCAGCAGCCTCCTTACATCCTACGAGCAGTACTTC | CASSLLTSYEQYF
TRBJ1-2 | - | TRBV4-1 | - | TGCGCCAGCAGCCAATCTTCGCAGAAGAACTATGGCTACACCTTC | CASSQSSQKNYGYTF
TRBJ2-1 | - | TRBV6-1 | TRBD2 | TGTGCCAGCAGTCCCCGTGGGGGGGACAATGAGCAGTTCTTC | CASSPRGGDNEQFF
TRBJ1-4 | - | TRBV5-1 | - | TGCGCCAGCAGCTTTAAAAGGGCGCCGAATGAAAAACTGTTTTTT | CASSFKRAPNEKLFF
TRBJ1-5 | - | TRBV6-6 | - | TGTGCCAGCAGTTACGATCAGCCCCAGCATTTT | CASSYDQPQHF
TRBJ2-2 | - | TRBV19 | - | TGTGCCAGTAGTATAGGGAACACCAACACCGGGGAGCTGTTTTTT | CASSIGNTNTGELFF
TRBJ2-1 | few | TRBV2 | TRBD2 | TGTGCCAGCAGTGGCGGTAGCGGGGGGCACAATGAGCAGTTCTTC | CASSGGSGGHNEQFF
TRBJ1-2 | - | TRBV5-1 | - | TGCGCCAGCAGCTTGGAACGGGGGGGGCCCGGCTATGGCTACACCTTC | CASSLERGGPGYGYTF
TRBJ2-7 | once | TRBV5-1 | - | TGCGCCAGCAGCGCTGGCGGGACACACAAGTACTTC | CASSAGGTHKYF
TRBJ2-3 | - | TRBV5-1 | TRBD1 | TGCGCCAGCAGCTTGGAGCGAGGGGGCGCGGGAGATACGCAGTATTTT | CASSLERGGAGDTQYF